This T cell receptor (beta chain) came from a study of blood T cell repertoires in COVID-19. Study-level information: Acute and convalescent COVID-19 samples came from the United States, Italy and Spain.

TCRdb's table, derived via immunoSEQ multiplex PCR, lists solely in-frame clones and lacks some. This table has about 260,000 clones, roughly nine tenths appearing once. There are 10 residues in the CDR3. Germline CDR1 reads MGHDK; CDR2 reads SYGVNS. Trimming took off 8 bases at V and 1 base at J, with 2 bases between the two ends. The TCR sequence derives from a man aged 35 to 55 who had recovered from COVID-19. The chain combines TRBV25-1 with TRBJ2-5; no clear D gene. The material sequenced was peripheral blood. The CDR3 nucleotides read TGTGCCAGCCTCCAAGAGACCCAGTACTTC. It translates to CASLQETQYF.